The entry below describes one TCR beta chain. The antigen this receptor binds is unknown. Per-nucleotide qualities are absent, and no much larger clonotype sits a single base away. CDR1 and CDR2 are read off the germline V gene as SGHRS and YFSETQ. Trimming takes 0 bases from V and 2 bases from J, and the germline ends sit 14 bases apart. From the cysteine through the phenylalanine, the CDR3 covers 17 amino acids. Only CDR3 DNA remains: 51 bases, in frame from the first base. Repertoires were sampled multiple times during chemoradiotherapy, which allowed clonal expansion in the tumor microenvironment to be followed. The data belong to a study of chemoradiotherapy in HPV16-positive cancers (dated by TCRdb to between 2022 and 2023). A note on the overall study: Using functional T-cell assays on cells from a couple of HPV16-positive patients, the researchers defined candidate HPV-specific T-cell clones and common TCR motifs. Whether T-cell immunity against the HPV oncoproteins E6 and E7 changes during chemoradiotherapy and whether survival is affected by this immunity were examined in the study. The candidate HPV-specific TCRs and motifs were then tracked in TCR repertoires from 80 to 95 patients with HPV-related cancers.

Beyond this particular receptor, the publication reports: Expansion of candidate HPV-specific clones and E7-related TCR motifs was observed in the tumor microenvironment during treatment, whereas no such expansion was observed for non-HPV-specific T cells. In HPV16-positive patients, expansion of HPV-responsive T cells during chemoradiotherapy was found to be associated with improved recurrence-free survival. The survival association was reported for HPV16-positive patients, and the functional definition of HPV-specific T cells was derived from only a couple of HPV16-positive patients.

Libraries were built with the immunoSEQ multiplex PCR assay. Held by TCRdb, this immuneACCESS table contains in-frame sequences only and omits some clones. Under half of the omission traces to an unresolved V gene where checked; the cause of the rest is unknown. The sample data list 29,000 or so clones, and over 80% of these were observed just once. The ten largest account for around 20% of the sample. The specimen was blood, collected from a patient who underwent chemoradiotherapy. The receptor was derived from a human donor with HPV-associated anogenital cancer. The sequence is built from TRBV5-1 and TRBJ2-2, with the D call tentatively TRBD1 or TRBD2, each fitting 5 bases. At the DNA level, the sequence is TGCGCCAGCAGCTTGGGGCCCGGGACGGGAAACACCGGGGAGCTGTTTTTT. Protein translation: CASSLGPGTGNTGELFF.